This T cell receptor beta chain derives from a study of blood T cell repertoires in COVID-19. Turning to the study itself: Samples representing acute and convalescent COVID-19 were sourced from the United States, Italy and Spain.

This study enrolled people aged 18 to 89 from 24 US geographic areas. Clinical history reported by participants formed the basis on which cohorts were assigned. Cohort 3 recovered donors had two negative PCRs, clearance, or symptom resolution. Only in-frame clones appear in the TCRdb table, and some are missing; sequencing was by immunoSEQ multiplex PCR. The sample has about 150,000 clones; roughly 84% are singletons. The source is a woman between 45 and 65 years old who had recovered from COVID-19. The sequenced sample consisted of PBMCs or T cells enriched from blood (not recorded which).

The CDR3 DNA is TGTGCCAGCAGCTCCTTAGTGTCGGGTACGCAGTATTTT. Encoded protein: CASSSLVSGTQYF. J is TRBJ2-3 and V is TRBV7-8; D call uncertain. Germline V CDR1 and CDR2: SGHVS, FQNEAQ. The germline V and J ends were trimmed by 4 bases and 8 bases, with 13 bases remaining between them. CDR3 length equals 13 residues.